This T cell receptor (beta chain) originates from a study of CD8 T cells in ankylosing spondylitis. The V gene lost 2 bases and the J gene lost 1 base, with 8 bases spanning the gap. Germline V gene lookup returns CDR1 SGHRS and CDR2 YFSETQ. There are 14 residues in the CDR3. MiXCR was run by TCRdb on the 5' RACE reads, yielding one entry per CDR3 protein. The sample contains roughly 40,000 distinct CDR3 sequences, about 15% of which appear only once. This clonotype came up a few times. The TCR comes from a male donor with ankylosing spondylitis or in good health (not recorded which). This chain uses TRBV5-1 with TRBJ2-3, with D maybe TRBD2 (5 bases). The sample was blood. The CDR3 nucleotides read TGCGCCAGCAGCTTATGGGGAGGCACAGATACGCAGTATTTT. Encoded protein: CASSLWGGTDTQYF.